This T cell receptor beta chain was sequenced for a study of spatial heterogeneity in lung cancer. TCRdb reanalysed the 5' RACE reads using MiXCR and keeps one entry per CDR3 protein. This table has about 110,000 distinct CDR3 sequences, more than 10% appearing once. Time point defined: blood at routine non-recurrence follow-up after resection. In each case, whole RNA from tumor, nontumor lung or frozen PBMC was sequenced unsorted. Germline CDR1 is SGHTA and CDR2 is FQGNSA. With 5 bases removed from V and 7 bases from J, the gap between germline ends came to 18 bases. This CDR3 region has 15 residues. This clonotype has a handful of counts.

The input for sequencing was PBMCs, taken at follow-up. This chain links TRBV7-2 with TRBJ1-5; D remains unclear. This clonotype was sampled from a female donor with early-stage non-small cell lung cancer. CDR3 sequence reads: CASSPSRALKQPQHF. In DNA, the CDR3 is TGTGCCAGCAGCCCGTCACGGGCGTTGAAGCAGCCCCAGCATTTT. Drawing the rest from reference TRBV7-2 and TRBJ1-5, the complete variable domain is GAGVSQSPSNKVTEKGKDVELRCDPISGHTALYWYRQSLGQGLEFLIYFQGNSAPDKSGLPSDRFSAERTGGSVSTLTIQRTQQEDSAVYLCASSPSRALKQPQHFGDGTRLSIL.